The rows below give T cell receptor beta chains drawn from one sample of a study of T cell responses to AZD1222 COVID-19 vaccine. Profiling relied on immunoSEQ multiplex PCR, and the TCRdb table lists in-frame clones only, not all of them. Of roughly 100,000 clones listed, 85% to 90% are singletons. Sequences were derived from peripheral blood, sampled on day 0 of AZD1222 vaccination. The receptor source for this set is an adult in good health. The CDR3 runs from the conserved cysteine through the conserved F or W. Fields, in order: clone size, V gene, J gene, D gene, CDR3 protein, CDR3 DNA. A D gene is named only where the DNA matches it firmly. Expanded clones get a size class; other rows say once, few or many, or leave the size out.

abundance: .
v_gene: TRBV11-3
j_gene: TRBJ2-1
d_gene: TRBD1
CDR3aa: CASSLGQGRNNEQFF
CDR3nt: TGTGCCAGCAGCTTAGGACAGGGGCGCAACAATGAGCAGTTCTTC

abundance: .
v_gene: TRBV2
j_gene: TRBJ1-2
d_gene: .
CDR3aa: CATLLGSNYGYTF
CDR3nt: TGTGCCACTCTCCTAGGTTCTAACTATGGCTACACCTTC

abundance: .
v_gene: TRBV10-1
j_gene: TRBJ2-2
d_gene: .
CDR3aa: CASSPRTVMNTGELFF
CDR3nt: TGCGCCAGCAGCCCGAGGACAGTTATGAACACCGGGGAGCTGTTTTTT

abundance: .
v_gene: TRBV30
j_gene: TRBJ2-5
d_gene: .
CDR3aa: CAWSRRVRETQYF
CDR3nt: TGTGCCTGGAGTAGACGGGTGCGAGAGACCCAGTACTTC

abundance: .
v_gene: TRBV9
j_gene: TRBJ1-5
d_gene: TRBD1
CDR3aa: CASSVNGQGHQPQHF
CDR3nt: TGTGCCAGCAGCGTGAATGGACAGGGCCACCAGCCCCAGCATTTT

abundance: .
v_gene: TRBV19
j_gene: TRBJ1-4
d_gene: .
CDR3aa: CASSLRWGGEKLFF
CDR3nt: TGTGCCAGTAGTCTCCGGTGGGGCGGTGAAAAACTGTTTTTT

abundance: .
v_gene: TRBV6-6
j_gene: TRBJ1-5
d_gene: TRBD1
CDR3aa: CASSTGTGRQPQHF
CDR3nt: TGTGCCAGCAGTACGGGGACAGGCCGGCAGCCCCAGCATTTT

abundance: .
v_gene: TRBV7-2
j_gene: TRBJ1-2
d_gene: .
CDR3aa: CASSFQENYGYTF
CDR3nt: TGTGCCAGCAGCTTTCAGGAGAACTATGGCTACACCTTC

abundance: .
v_gene: TRBV19
j_gene: TRBJ1-4
d_gene: TRBD1
CDR3aa: CASSILTGNEKLFF
CDR3nt: TGTGCCAGTAGTATTCTGACAGGGAATGAAAAACTGTTTTTT

abundance: .
v_gene: TRBV5-6
j_gene: TRBJ1-1
d_gene: .
CDR3aa: CASSLGGDTEAFF
CDR3nt: TGTGCCAGCAGCTTGGGAGGGGACACTGAAGCTTTCTTT

abundance: .
v_gene: TRBV9
j_gene: TRBJ2-7
d_gene: TRBD1
CDR3aa: CASSGPGTGGPGLNYEQYF
CDR3nt: TGTGCCAGCAGCGGTCCCGGGACAGGGGGACCGGGACTGAACTACGAGCAGTACTTC

abundance: .
v_gene: TRBV7-9
j_gene: TRBJ1-2
d_gene: .
CDR3aa: CASSSSGPNYGYTF
CDR3nt: TGTGCCAGCAGCTCGTCAGGCCCTAACTATGGCTACACCTTC

abundance: .
v_gene: TRBV4-1
j_gene: TRBJ2-2
d_gene: TRBD1
CDR3aa: CASSQGGQANTGELFF
CDR3nt: TGCGCCAGCAGCCAAGGGGGACAGGCGAACACCGGGGAGCTGTTTTTT

abundance: .
v_gene: TRBV3-1/TRBV3-2
j_gene: TRBJ1-1
d_gene: .
CDR3aa: CASSQPGHLLNTEAFF
CDR3nt: TGTGCCAGCAGCCAACCTGGACACTTGTTGAACACTGAAGCTTTCTTT

abundance: .
v_gene: TRBV6-4
j_gene: TRBJ2-3
d_gene: TRBD2
CDR3aa: CASGTGGDTQYF
CDR3nt: TGTGCCAGCGGTACCGGGGGGGATACGCAGTATTTT

abundance: .
v_gene: TRBV12-3/TRBV12-4
j_gene: TRBJ2-5
d_gene: .
CDR3aa: CASSLGQNQYF
CDR3nt: TGTGCCAGCAGTTTAGGTCAGAACCAGTACTTC

abundance: .
v_gene: TRBV11-2
j_gene: TRBJ2-5
d_gene: TRBD2
CDR3aa: CASSLELAGGQETQYF
CDR3nt: TGTGCCAGCAGCTTAGAACTAGCGGGGGGACAAGAGACCCAGTACTTC

abundance: once
v_gene: TRBV10-1
j_gene: TRBJ2-7
d_gene: .
CDR3aa: CASSRGPSYEQYF
CDR3nt: TGCGCCAGCAGTCGGGGTCCCTCCTACGAGCAGTACTTC

abundance: .
v_gene: TRBV7-9
j_gene: TRBJ1-6
d_gene: .
CDR3aa: CASSPVRGRNSPLHF
CDR3nt: TGTGCCAGCAGCCCCGTTCGGGGGCGTAATTCACCCCTCCACTTT

abundance: .
v_gene: TRBV3-1/TRBV3-2
j_gene: TRBJ2-7
d_gene: .
CDR3aa: CASSQVENYEQYF
CDR3nt: TGTGCCAGCAGCCAAGTTGAAAACTACGAGCAGTACTTC

abundance: .
v_gene: TRBV6-1
j_gene: TRBJ2-7
d_gene: .
CDR3aa: CASSERGRYEQYF
CDR3nt: TGTGCCAGCAGTGAACGGGGGCGTTACGAGCAGTACTTC

abundance: .
v_gene: TRBV3-1/TRBV3-2
j_gene: TRBJ1-1
d_gene: .
CDR3aa: CASSQGGGHTEAFF
CDR3nt: TGTGCCAGCAGCCAAGGTGGCGGGCACACTGAAGCTTTCTTT

abundance: .
v_gene: TRBV29-1
j_gene: TRBJ2-6
d_gene: TRBD1
CDR3aa: CSVGQGSISGANVLTF
CDR3nt: TGCAGCGTCGGACAGGGCTCCATTTCCGGGGCCAACGTCCTGACTTTC

abundance: .
v_gene: TRBV19
j_gene: TRBJ1-2
d_gene: .
CDR3aa: CASSMGPAKRLRPGYTF
CDR3nt: TGTGCCAGTAGTATGGGCCCGGCTAAGCGATTAAGACCTGGCTACACCTTC

abundance: .
v_gene: TRBV25-1
j_gene: TRBJ1-1
d_gene: TRBD1
CDR3aa: CASRDDRGLSEAFF
CDR3nt: TGTGCCAGCAGAGATGACAGGGGGCTCTCTGAAGCTTTCTTT

abundance: .
v_gene: TRBV4-3
j_gene: TRBJ2-2
d_gene: .
CDR3aa: CASSQEVTWAGELFF
CDR3nt: TGCGCCAGCAGCCAAGAGGTGACCTGGGCCGGGGAGCTGTTTTTT

abundance: .
v_gene: TRBV29-1
j_gene: TRBJ2-5
d_gene: TRBD2
CDR3aa: CSVAGLAGEETQYF
CDR3nt: TGCAGCGTTGCAGGGCTAGCGGGGGAAGAGACCCAGTACTTC

abundance: .
v_gene: TRBV5-4
j_gene: TRBJ1-2
d_gene: .
CDR3aa: CASSPIEANYGYTF
CDR3nt: TGTGCCAGCAGCCCCATCGAGGCTAACTATGGCTACACCTTC

abundance: .
v_gene: TRBV4-1
j_gene: TRBJ2-3
d_gene: TRBD2
CDR3aa: CASSQDFALAGAPDTQYF
CDR3nt: TGCGCCAGCAGCCAAGATTTCGCACTAGCGGGGGCCCCAGATACGCAGTATTTT

abundance: once
v_gene: TRBV7-9
j_gene: TRBJ1-4
d_gene: TRBD1
CDR3aa: CASSPGGTGGRQSVLFF
CDR3nt: TGTGCCAGCAGCCCGGGCGGGACAGGGGGCCGACAGTCGGTCCTGTTTTTT

abundance: .
v_gene: TRBV7-2
j_gene: TRBJ1-6
d_gene: .
CDR3aa: CASSLRQNSPLHF
CDR3nt: TGTGCCAGCAGCTTGAGACAGAATTCACCCCTCCACTTT

abundance: .
v_gene: TRBV14
j_gene: TRBJ1-1
d_gene: .
CDR3aa: CASLGQANTEAFF
CDR3nt: TGTGCCAGCCTGGGACAAGCGAACACTGAAGCTTTCTTT

abundance: .
v_gene: TRBV5-1
j_gene: TRBJ1-4
d_gene: .
CDR3aa: CASSLGGTAEKLFF
CDR3nt: TGCGCCAGCAGCTTGGGTGGGACTGCGGAAAAACTGTTTTTT

abundance: .
v_gene: TRBV5-6
j_gene: TRBJ1-2
d_gene: TRBD1
CDR3aa: CASVDRGSYGYTF
CDR3nt: TGTGCCAGCGTGGACAGGGGGTCGTATGGCTACACCTTC

abundance: .
v_gene: TRBV6-2/TRBV6-3
j_gene: TRBJ2-5
d_gene: .
CDR3aa: CASSLGAAQETQYF
CDR3nt: TGTGCCAGCAGTTTAGGGGCCGCCCAAGAGACCCAGTACTTC

abundance: few
v_gene: TRBV6-1
j_gene: TRBJ1-5
d_gene: .
CDR3aa: CASSEVTPDSNQPQHF
CDR3nt: TGTGCCAGCAGTGAAGTCACCCCCGATAGCAATCAGCCCCAGCATTTT

abundance: .
v_gene: TRBV19
j_gene: TRBJ2-4
d_gene: .
CDR3aa: CASSIDHQGNIQYF
CDR3nt: TGTGCCAGTAGTATAGATCATCAGGGGAACATTCAGTACTTC

abundance: few
v_gene: TRBV5-1
j_gene: TRBJ1-6
d_gene: .
CDR3aa: CASKSGGENSPLHF
CDR3nt: TGCGCCAGTAAATCGGGAGGAGAAAATTCACCCCTCCACTTT

abundance: few
v_gene: TRBV10-3
j_gene: TRBJ1-6
d_gene: .
CDR3aa: CAISRRHGDSPLHF
CDR3nt: TGTGCCATCAGTCGACGGCACGGGGATTCACCCCTCCACTTT

abundance: .
v_gene: TRBV9
j_gene: TRBJ1-2
d_gene: TRBD1
CDR3aa: CASSAGGDGYTF
CDR3nt: TGTGCCAGCAGCGCAGGGGGTGATGGCTACACCTTC

abundance: .
v_gene: TRBV5-4
j_gene: TRBJ1-3
d_gene: .
CDR3aa: CASSPTPFSGNTIYF
CDR3nt: TGTGCCAGCAGTCCTACTCCGTTCTCTGGAAACACCATATATTTT

abundance: .
v_gene: TRBV7-9
j_gene: TRBJ2-7
d_gene: .
CDR3aa: CASSSISTEQYF
CDR3nt: TGTGCCAGCAGCTCCATTTCAACCGAGCAGTACTTC

abundance: .
v_gene: TRBV7-2
j_gene: TRBJ1-5
d_gene: TRBD1
CDR3aa: CASSYRGGQPQHF
CDR3nt: TGTGCCAGCAGTTACAGGGGGGGTCAGCCCCAGCATTTT

abundance: .
v_gene: TRBV6-1
j_gene: TRBJ1-2
d_gene: TRBD1
CDR3aa: CASSEAYRGLMGYTF
CDR3nt: TGTGCCAGCAGTGAAGCCTACAGGGGGCTCATGGGCTACACCTTC

abundance: .
v_gene: TRBV4-1
j_gene: TRBJ2-2
d_gene: .
CDR3aa: CASSRTHVTGELFF
CDR3nt: TGCGCCAGCAGCCGAACCCACGTAACCGGGGAGCTGTTTTTT

abundance: .
v_gene: TRBV6-5
j_gene: TRBJ2-3
d_gene: TRBD2
CDR3aa: CASSLSGGPTNTQYF
CDR3nt: TGTGCCAGCAGCCTTAGCGGGGGGCCAACGAATACGCAGTATTTT

abundance: few
v_gene: TRBV27
j_gene: TRBJ2-7
d_gene: .
CDR3aa: CASSFYFGGRIYEQYF
CDR3nt: TGTGCCAGCAGTTTTTACTTTGGGGGGCGCATCTACGAGCAGTACTTC

abundance: .
v_gene: TRBV29-1
j_gene: TRBJ1-4
d_gene: .
CDR3aa: CSARSEKLFF
CDR3nt: TGCAGCGCCCGATCGGAAAAACTGTTTTTT

abundance: .
v_gene: TRBV15
j_gene: TRBJ1-5
d_gene: TRBD1
CDR3aa: CATSSRDRAYQPQHF
CDR3nt: TGTGCCACCAGCTCCCGGGACAGGGCCTATCAGCCCCAGCATTTT

abundance: .
v_gene: TRBV5-1
j_gene: TRBJ1-2
d_gene: TRBD1
CDR3aa: CDRSDRGNVYGYTF
CDR3nt: TGCGACAGATCCGACAGGGGGAACGTCTATGGCTACACCTTC